This T cell receptor (beta chain) was sequenced for a study of blood T cells in healthy people across ages (dated by TCRdb to the mid-2010s). About the full investigation: In model experiments, template switching captured roughly one uniquely barcoded TCR beta cDNA molecule for every two T cells. To avoid experimental bias, donors of different ages were distributed randomly across sequencing lanes. To track age-related changes in TCR beta repertoire diversity, the study relied on deep sequencing normalized with unique cDNA molecular identifiers. The study analyzed two additional independent replicas of 1 million unique cDNA reads from the same blood draw for two donors, one aged 18 to 29 and one aged 80 or older. Four age groups were formed from the donors: young (average approximately 15 years), middle-aged (roughly 38), aged (roughly 59) and long-lived (about 80).

Study-level results and caveats: Estimates of total diversity based on one million sequenced T cells were regarded as lower bounds and as underestimates. The percentage of naive T cells measured by flow cytometry correlated strongly with observed TCR beta diversity. As age increased, observed TCR beta diversity per million T cells dropped in a roughly linear way, and a significant reduction was already evident by age 40. Donor CMV infection status was unknown, potentially confounding age-related changes in expanded clonotypes. Since profiling was done on bulk unsorted PBMCs, naive and antigen-experienced compartments could not be conclusively compared. Compared with the aged group, the long-lived group had more naive CD4+ T cells, fewer expanded clones and increased TCR diversity, suggesting age selection.

The library was built by means of 5' RACE. TCRdb names Illumina HiSeq 2500 as the instrument used. A second about 7 to 11 cycle PCR used a sample-barcoded 5' primer and a J-beta primer mix. A unique molecular identifier was introduced onto each TCR beta cDNA molecule by a template-switch 5' adaptor carrying 12 random nucleotides. At least 2.5 million CDR3-containing paired-end reads were obtained from each sample. First-strand cDNA synthesis was performed from all RNA using the Mint cDNA synthesis kit, with priming by a TRBC-specific oligonucleotide. Following uracil-DNA glycosylase treatment, all cDNA underwent a first 18-cycle PCR with the universal primers M1SS and BC2_uni_R. In the authors' own workflow: Normalization of each sample was performed by random selection of 1 million high-quality reads, each carrying a distinct molecular identifier. Instead of being binned into consensus sequences, reads that shared molecular identifiers were thrown out. MiTCR, set to a Q25 quality threshold and the strictest error-elimination algorithm, was used for CDR3 identification, clonotype clustering and error correction. Lower-bound total TCR beta diversity was estimated with a nonparametric unseen species model using Euler transformation. TCRdb trimmed the raw reads at Q25, called clones with MiXCR and kept productive beta chains. Rows merge per CDR3 protein into single entries with the most common DNA and genes. In this record, the V and J calls reflect TCRdb's handling and not the investigators' own analysis. This sample is represented by around 790,000 distinct CDR3 sequences; under 55% of them were singletons. The ten biggest clones cover under 20% of the sample.

Systemically healthy Caucasian individuals from Russia, around 38 in total and aged about 6 to 100 years, were included as donors. Around 10 milliliters of peripheral blood were collected from each donor into EDTA-treated Vacutainer tubes. PBMCs were isolated by Ficoll-Paque density-gradient centrifugation, with at least 7 million obtained per sample. Trizol reagent was used to extract total RNA from the PBMCs, yielding at least 5.5 micrograms per sample. Naive CD45RAhigh/CD27high T cell percentages were measured by flow cytometry on a PBMC aliquot from every donor. This clonotype turned up a few times. It lacks a known antigen. No base quality information exists; no much larger clone differs at one position. Based on the germline V gene, the CDR1 and CDR2 sequences are SGHTA and FQGNSA. Trimming removed 6 bases from V and 4 bases from J, leaving 9 bases between the germline ends. From the cysteine through the phenylalanine, the CDR3 covers 12 amino acids. CDR3 DNA only is kept here, 36 bases in frame from base 1.

The sample consisted of blood. The rearrangement joined TRBV7-2 to TRBJ2-5; TRBD1 might be the D gene, on 6 matching bases. The sequence derives from a man between 60 and 75 years old in good health. The CDR3 region reads CASRGASETQYF. The bases are TGTGCCAGCAGGGGGGCGTCAGAGACCCAGTACTTC. Where the CDR3 stops, the reference TRBV7-2 and TRBJ2-5 genes take over; the full variable domain is GAGVSQSPSNKVTEKGKDVELRCDPISGHTALYWYRQSLGQGLEFLIYFQGNSAPDKSGLPSDRFSAERTGGSVSTLTIQRTQQEDSAVYLCASRGASETQYFGPGTRLLVL.